Following are 26 T cell receptor beta chains from one sample sequenced in a study of blood T cell repertoires in COVID-19. TCRdb keeps only in-frame clones here, not all; method: immunoSEQ multiplex PCR. The sample lists around 240,000 clones, around 87% occurring once. Material: peripheral blood. The receptors originated from a woman aged 25 to 39 who had recovered from COVID-19.

This chain uses TRBV14 with TRBJ2-1, with D perhaps TRBD1 (5 bases). Trimming took 1 base from V and 5 from J, leaving 21 bases between them. This CDR3 region has 18 residues. CDR1 SGHDN and CDR2 FVKESK come from the germline V gene. The CDR3 nucleotides read TGTGCCAGCAGCCAAGCGGTTGGTTTGGCAGGGTACGACAATGAGCAGTTCTTC. It translates to CASSQAVGLAGYDNEQFF. Complete variable domain (other parts from reference TRBV14 and TRBJ2-1): EAGVTQFPSHSVIEKGQTVTLRCDPISGHDNLYWYRRVMGKEIKFLLHFVKESKQDESGMPNNRFLAERTGGTYSTLKVQPAELEDSGVYFCASSQAVGLAGYDNEQFFGPGTRLTVL.

The chain carries TRBV7-8 and TRBJ2-7; a weak D match, TRBD1 (5 bases). The V end lost 6 bases, the J end lost 2 bases, and 17 bases lay between the germline ends. The CDR3 loop spans 15 amino acids. Per the germline V gene, CDR1 is SGHVS and CDR2 is FQNEAQ. The chain's CDR3 is CASSPQGAIAYEQYF. Here the CDR3 DNA reads TGTGCCAGCAGTCCCCAGGGTGCGATAGCCTACGAGCAGTACTTC.

The J gene is TRBJ1-5, the V gene TRBV19; tentatively, D is TRBD1 (5 bases). This CDR3 is built from 13 residues. Germline CDR1 reads LNHDA; CDR2 reads SQIVND (reference sequence). V lost 5 bases, J lost 6 bases, and 11 bases lay in between. CDR3 region: CASSGVGGQPQHF. Here the CDR3 DNA reads TGTGCCAGTAGTGGTGTGGGGGGTCAGCCCCAGCATTTT.

The rearrangement uses TRBV5-4 and TRBJ1-2; D is uncertain. Germline CDR1 is SGHNT and CDR2 is YYREEE (reference sequence). The CDR3 is 15 residues long. Trimming took off 2 bases at V and 8 bases at J, with 19 bases between the two ends. The CDR3 reads CASSFGTMPLLGYTF. CDR3 bases: TGTGCCAGCAGCTTTGGTACTATGCCGCTTTTGGGCTACACCTTC.

This sequence joins TRBV2 and TRBJ2-3; TRBD2 agrees at 7 bases. Germline values: CDR1 SNHLY, CDR2 FYNNEI. V lost 6 bases and J lost 3; bases outside the gene matches: 6. CDR3 size: 14 residues. CDR3 bases: TGTGCCAGCAGAGGCGGGGGAGAAACAGATACGCAGTATTTT. Protein product: CASRGGGETDTQYF. Variable domain in full (rest from reference TRBV2 and TRBJ2-3): EPEVTQTPSHQVTQMGQEVILRCVPISNHLYFYWYRQILGQKVEFLVSFYNNEISEKSEIFDDQFSVERPDGSNFTLKIRSTKLEDSAMYFCASRGGGETDTQYFGPGTRLTVL.

V gene TRBV4-3 combines with J gene TRBJ1-4; D is unclear. V was trimmed by 0 bases and J by 3 bases, leaving 11 bases between them. CDR1 is LGHNA and CDR2 is YSLEER in the germline V gene. This CDR3 comprises 16 residues. The CDR3 DNA is TGCGCCAGCAGCCAAGATATCCAGGTTTCTAATGAAAAACTGTTTTTT. Its translation is CASSQDIQVSNEKLFF.

This clone was counted between two and nine times. This chain joins TRBV5-4 and TRBJ1-6; D gene uncertain. Germline loops: CDR1 SGHNT, CDR2 YYREEE (reference sequence). The CDR3 length is 16 residues. Trimming shortened V by 4 bases and J by 7 bases, and 18 bases separated the two germline ends. The CDR3 nucleotides are TGTGCCAGCAGCGAGGGTACTGGACCGAGGAATTCACCCCTCCACTTT. This encodes CASSEGTGPRNSPLHF.

In this sample, this clone turned up a few times. The chain recombines TRBV11-2 with TRBJ1-5; TRBD1 is a possible D gene (6 bases). Per the germline V gene, CDR1 is SGHAT and CDR2 is FQNNGV. The germline V and J ends were trimmed by 5 bases and 3 bases, with 20 bases remaining between them. The CDR3 sequence is 17 residues long. CDR3 in amino acids: CASSPWGPNPYNQPQHF. DNA of the CDR3: TGTGCCAGCAGCCCCTGGGGGCCCAACCCCTACAATCAGCCCCAGCATTTT. The complete variable domain, with remaining parts taken from reference TRBV11-2 and TRBJ1-5, reads EAGVAQSPRYKIIEKRQSVAFWCNPISGHATLYWYQQILGQGPKLLIQFQNNGVVDDSQLPKDRFSAERLKGVDSTLKIQPAKLEDSAVYLCASSPWGPNPYNQPQHFGDGTRLSIL.

V usage is TRBV5-5 and J usage is TRBJ1-1, with 8 bases lining up with TRBD1. Unmatched junction bases numbered 5, after V lost 2 bases and J lost 11 bases. The CDR3 covers 12 residues. Looked up from germline, CDR1 is SGHKS and CDR2 is YYEKEE (reference sequence). The CDR3 DNA follows: TGTGCCAGCAGCTTCCAGGGGGCTGGGGCTTTCTTT. As protein: CASSFQGAGAFF.

V gene TRBV7-9 combines with J gene TRBJ1-4; no firm D call. Germline values: CDR1 SEHNR, CDR2 FQNEAQ (reference sequence). The ends were cut back, 5 bases at V and 8 bases at J, with 15 bases in the middle. The CDR3 is made up of 14 amino acids. This chain's CDR3 is CASSRGVNREKLFF. The CDR3 DNA is TGTGCCAGCAGCCGGGGAGTAAACAGAGAAAAACTGTTTTTT. The variable domain in full, completed from reference TRBV7-9 and TRBJ1-4, reads DTGVSQNPRHKITKRGQNVTFRCDPISEHNRLYWYRQTLGQGPEFLTYFQNEAQLEKSRLLSDRFSAERPKGSFSTLEIQRTEQGDSAMYLCASSRGVNREKLFFGSGTQLSVL.

The chain is built from TRBV10-3 and TRBJ2-5, with D uncertain. CDR1 ENHRY and CDR2 SYGVKD come from the germline V gene. This CDR3 contains 14 residues. V lost 6 bases, J lost 4 bases, and 15 bases lay in between. Here the CDR3 DNA reads TGTGCCATCAGGCGTGACTTAGCCGGAGAGACCCAGTACTTC. Translation gives CAIRRDLAGETQYF.

CDR3 loop: CASSLISGVLRPTQYF. CDR3 sequence (DNA): TGTGCCAGCAGTCTGATTAGCGGGGTCCTAAGACCGACCCAGTACTTC. V is TRBV6-2 or TRBV6-3 and J is TRBJ2-5; TRBD2 agrees at 8 bases. Trimming cost V 5 bases and J 7 bases; bases outside gene matches: 15. The CDR3 is 16 amino acids. Per the germline V gene, CDR1 is MNHEY and CDR2 is SVGEGT.

V is TRBV19 and J is TRBJ1-5; D might be TRBD1 (6 bases). Germline V CDR1 and CDR2: LNHDA, SQIVND (reference sequence). The CDR3 has 15 amino acids. Deletions cut 5 bases from V and 6 bases from J, with 17 bases between. The CDR3 nucleotides read TGTGCCAGTAGTTCGTGGGGGCAGGGAGCTCAGCCCCAGCATTTT. This codes for CASSSWGQGAQPQHF.

The chain carries TRBV6-1 and TRBJ1-2; 7 bases match TRBD1. This CDR3 is 17 amino acids long. CDR1 is MNHNS and CDR2 is SASEGT in the germline V gene. The ends lost 4 bases at V and 0 bases at J; junction bases unmatched: 11. The CDR3 here is CASSGNQGQIANYGYTF. The CDR3, as DNA: TGTGCCAGCAGTGGCAACCAGGGACAGATAGCTAACTATGGCTACACCTTC.

This chain connects TRBV12-5 to TRBJ1-2; D is ambiguous. The V gene lost 8 bases and the J gene lost 6 bases, with 22 bases spanning the gap. Germline CDR1 reads LGHNT; CDR2 reads FRNRAP. The CDR3 covers 15 residues. The CDR3 loop reads CASSRGRVDINGYTF. The CDR3 nucleotides are TGTGCTAGTTCCCGGGGTAGGGTGGATATTAATGGCTACACCTTC. Looking up the rest from reference TRBV12-5 and TRBJ1-2 gives the full variable domain: DARVTQTPRHKVTEMGQEVTMRCQPILGHNTVFWYRQTMMQGLELLAYFRNRAPLDDSGMPKDRFSAEMPDATLATLKIQPSEPRDSAVYFCASSRGRVDINGYTFGSGTRLTVV.

This clone appeared a single time. The J gene is TRBJ2-3, the V gene TRBV2, with D maybe TRBD2 (5 bases). In germline, CDR1 is SNHLY, CDR2 FYNNEI. The CDR3 contains 13 residues. V dropped 11 bases and J dropped 0 bases, with 12 bases sitting between them. In DNA form, the CDR3 reads TGTGCCCGAAACCCGGGGAGCACAGATACGCAGTATTTT. Translation gives CARNPGSTDTQYF.

This sequence joins TRBV5-4 and TRBJ2-7; 8 nucleotides line up with TRBD2. The CDR3 totals 16 residues. Germline CDR1 is SGHNT and CDR2 is YYREEE (reference sequence). V shed 6 bases, J shed 1 base, and the junction held 12 bases outside the gene matches. The CDR3 loop is CASTMLGRGVSYEQYF. The CDR3 DNA is TGTGCCAGCACCATGTTAGGGCGGGGGGTTTCCTACGAGCAGTACTTC.

The chain has TRBV5-1 and TRBJ2-1; 8 bases are shared with TRBD1. This CDR3 spans 15 amino acids. Germline values: CDR1 SGHRS, CDR2 YFSETQ. J lost 10 bases, V lost 2 bases, and 11 bases had no gene match. In nucleotides, the CDR3 is TGCGCCAGCAGCTTATCAGGGGGCGGTTTGTGGGAGCAGTTCTTC. It translates to CASSLSGGGLWEQFF.

This chain links TRBV13 with TRBJ2-1; 7 nucleotides agree with TRBD2. Per germline, CDR1 PRHDT and CDR2 FYEKMQ (reference sequence). The CDR3 contains 13 residues. V gave up 7 bases and J gave up 8 bases; unmatched junction bases: 8. CDR3 sequence reads: CASIKRGLDEQFF. The CDR3 coding sequence is TGTGCCAGCATCAAGCGGGGCCTGGATGAGCAGTTCTTC.

The chain has TRBV3-1 (or the pseudogene TRBV3-2) and TRBJ2-1; 8 bases are shared with TRBD2. With V trimmed by 5 bases and J by 4 bases, 4 bases remained unmatched. The CDR3 is made up of 14 amino acids. The germline gives CDR1 LGHDT, CDR2 YNNKEL (reference sequence). CDR3 protein: CASSISGAYNEQFF. For the CDR3, the DNA is TGTGCCAGCAGCATTAGCGGGGCTTACAATGAGCAGTTCTTC.

The V and J genes are TRBV4-1 and TRBJ2-3, with 14 bases fitting TRBD2. This CDR3 is 16 amino acids long. Germline-derived CDR1 and CDR2 are MGHRA and YSYEKL. The trim removed 3 bases at V and 7 bases at J, leaving 6 bases unmatched. The CDR3 DNA is TGCGCCAGCAGCCAGGGACTAGCGGGGGCGGTATATACGCAGTATTTT. Its protein is CASSQGLAGAVYTQYF.

The chain recombines TRBV7-2 with TRBJ2-5, with 11 bases aligning to TRBD2. This CDR3 has 16 amino acids. Unmatched junction bases numbered 3, after V lost 1 base and J lost 2 bases. Looked up from germline, CDR1 is SGHTA and CDR2 is FQGNSA. The CDR3 region is CASSLVAGGGQETQYF. CDR3 coding DNA: TGTGCCAGCAGCTTAGTAGCGGGGGGGGGACAAGAGACCCAGTACTTC.

The chain links TRBV12-3 or TRBV12-4 to TRBJ1-1, with D hard to call. This CDR3 contains 13 residues. With 7 bases removed from V and 2 bases from J, the gap between germline ends came to 11 bases. Here the CDR3 reads CASTRVGNTEAFF. CDR3 bases: TGTGCCAGCACACGGGTGGGTAACACTGAAGCTTTCTTT.

The CDR3 sequence is CASSASGHTETQYF. The CDR3 nucleotides read TGTGCCAGCAGCGCCTCTGGTCACACAGAGACCCAGTACTTC. V and J are TRBV7-3 and TRBJ2-5, with unresolved D. The CDR3 consists of 14 residues. Germline V gene sequence: CDR1 SGHTA, CDR2 FQGTGA. With 5 bases removed from V and 4 bases from J, the gap between germline ends came to 14 bases.

This chain links TRBV7-9 with TRBJ2-6; D unclear. The V gene's germline CDR1 is SEHNR and CDR2 FQNEAQ (reference sequence). This CDR3 is 13 amino acids long. Trimming shortened V by 5 bases and J by 4 bases, and 6 bases separated the two germline ends. The CDR3 nucleotides are TGTGCCAGCAGCAAATCAGGGGCCAACGTCCTGACTTTC. Encoded protein: CASSKSGANVLTF. The full variable domain, its missing parts supplied by reference TRBV7-9 and TRBJ2-6, is DTGVSQNPRHKITKRGQNVTFRCDPISEHNRLYWYRQTLGQGPEFLTYFQNEAQLEKSRLLSDRFSAERPKGSFSTLEIQRTEQGDSAMYLCASSKSGANVLTFGAGSRLTVL.

In this sample, this clone turned up a few times. The gene calls are TRBV15 and TRBJ1-1; D gene uncertain. The CDR3 is 13 residues long. Deletions cut 3 bases from V and 2 bases from J, with 7 bases between. The germline CDR1 and CDR2 sequences are LNHNV and YYDKDF (reference sequence). CDR3 in amino acids: CATSSGINTEAFF. CDR3 sequence (DNA): TGTGCCACCAGCAGCGGGATTAACACTGAAGCTTTCTTT.